These 23 T cell receptor beta chains share one sample of origin, sequenced in a study of blood T cells in healthy people across ages. A second PCR, run for roughly 7 to 11 cycles, used a sample-barcoded 5' primer plus a J-beta primer mix. TCRdb re-called the 5' RACE reads through MiXCR, storing one row per CDR3 protein. The sample has around 1,700,000 distinct CDR3 sequences; approximately 28% are singletons. Material for sequencing was blood. These receptors were obtained from a woman in her 30s in good health.

As DNA, the CDR3 is TGTGCCAGCAGCAGGGACGTTGGGGACGAGCAGTTCTTC. Translated: CASSRDVGDEQFF. This chain links TRBV13 with TRBJ2-1, with D possibly called TRBD1 or TRBD2 (5 bases each). V lost 5 bases, J lost 10 bases, and 15 bases lay in between. The germline CDR1 and CDR2 sequences are PRHDT and FYEKMQ (reference sequence). This CDR3 has 13 residues. Supplemented by reference TRBV13 and TRBJ2-1, the full variable domain reads AAGVIQSPRHLIKEKRETATLKCYPIPRHDTVYWYQQGPGQDPQFLISFYEKMQSDKGSIPDRFSAQQFSDYHSELNMSSLELGDSALYFCASSRDVGDEQFFGPGTRLTVL.

This clonotype was detected many times. The V and J genes are TRBV12-5 and TRBJ2-5; D ambiguous. CDR1 is LGHNT, CDR2 FRNRAP, per germline. Trimming took 1 base from V and 3 from J, leaving 0 bases between them. The CDR3 is 11 amino acids. In DNA form, the CDR3 reads TGTGCTAGTGGTTTGGAAGAGACCCAGTACTTC. It encodes CASGLEETQYF.

Many counts were recorded for this clonotype. The rearrangement uses TRBV7-2 and TRBJ2-5; the match to TRBD2 covers 8 bases. In germline, CDR1 is SGHTA, CDR2 FQGNSA. This CDR3 comprises 13 residues. After removal of 10 bases from V and 4 bases from J, the junction contained 8 bases not matched to a gene. CDR3 DNA: TGTGCCACCCGAGCGGGAGTGTTAGAGACCCAGTACTTC. It codes for CATRAGVLETQYF.

The chain links TRBV20-1 to TRBJ2-3; TRBD2 matches at 9 bases. Trimming took 0 bases from V and 3 from J; bases not matched to a gene: 10. CDR1 and CDR2 from the germline V gene are DFQATT and SNEGSKA (reference sequence). The CDR3 contains 17 residues. CDR3 nucleotide sequence: TGCAGTGCTAGAGATCCCCTTGTAGCGGGAGATACAGATACGCAGTATTTT. Translated, it gives CSARDPLVAGDTDTQYF.

In regard to this clonotype: Its ends do not fully match the called genes, so a read error is possible. The V call is TRBV6-5, the J call TRBJ2-3, with D maybe TRBD1 (6 bases). Germline CDR1 MNHEY, CDR2 SVGAGI. The CDR3 spans 15 residues. The CDR3 reads CANSQDRAGTDTQYF. The CDR3 nucleotides are TGTGCCAACAGTCAGGACAGAGCAGGCACAGATACGCAGTATTTT.

The V and J genes are TRBV5-1 and TRBJ2-3; D is possibly TRBD1 (5 bases). This CDR3 comprises 16 residues. The germline V gene has CDR1 SGHRS and CDR2 YFSETQ. Trimming removed 0 bases from V and 4 bases from J, with 15 bases in between. The DNA for the CDR3 is TGCGCCAGCAGCTTGGGCCCCCAGACAGTGGCAGATACGCAGTATTTT. This codes for CASSLGPQTVADTQYF.

The chain is built from TRBV7-2 and TRBJ2-4; TRBD1 aligns across 10 bases. The J call may be incorrect, as the DNA end agrees better with TRBJ2-7. Germline V gives CDR1 SGHTA, CDR2 FQGNSA. The CDR3 covers 18 residues. The CDR3: CASSLPVSGQGGRYEQYF. DNA of the CDR3: TGTGCCAGCAGCTTACCGGTTTCCGGACAGGGGGGGAGGTACGAGCAGTACTTC.

This clonotype was picked up a small number of times. Germline and junction disagree at one end, which may indicate a read error. This chain uses TRBV15 with TRBJ2-2; D unclear. Germline assignment: CDR1 LNHNV and CDR2 YYDKDF (reference sequence). There are 16 residues in the CDR3. CDR3 in amino acids: CATSRVRPSNTGELFF. The CDR3 coding sequence is TGTGCCACCAGTAGAGTCCGGCCCTCGAACACCGGGGAGCTGTTTTTT. Combining the CDR3 with reference TRBV15 and TRBJ2-2 gives the whole variable domain DAMVIQNPRYQVTQFGKPVTLSCSQTLNHNVMYWYQQKSSQAPKLLFHYYDKDFNNEADTPDNFQSRRPNTSFCFLDIRSPGLGDTAMYLCATSRVRPSNTGELFFGEGSRLTVL.

This clonotype was counted a single time. The CDR3 DNA reads TGTGCCTGGAGTGGATCCAGGAATTATGGCTACACCTTC. It yields the protein CAWSGSRNYGYTF. This rearrangement joins TRBV30 to TRBJ1-2, with no clear D. Trimming shortened V by 1 base and J by 5 bases, and 11 bases separated the two germline ends. Per germline, CDR1 GTSNPN and CDR2 SVGIG (reference sequence). CDR3 length: 13 amino acids.

The chain is built from TRBV9 and TRBJ2-3; TRBD1 is a possible D gene (6 bases). The CDR3 is made up of 16 amino acids. Germline assignment: CDR1 SGDLS and CDR2 YYNGEE. V shed 0 bases and J shed 5 bases, with 16 bases lying between them. This CDR3 is CASSVAVTGSIDTQYF. The CDR3, as DNA: TGTGCCAGCAGCGTAGCCGTAACAGGGAGTATAGATACGCAGTATTTT.

This clonotype appeared a few times. The rearrangement uses TRBV9 and TRBJ2-6; D call uncertain. Germline V CDR1 and CDR2: SGDLS, YYNGEE. This CDR3 contains 16 residues. V dropped 0 bases and J dropped 0 bases, with 7 bases sitting between them. CDR3 DNA sequence: TGTGCCAGCAGCGTAGATCCTACCTCTGGGGCCAACGTCCTGACTTTC. It is translated as CASSVDPTSGANVLTF.

Ten or more counts support this clonotype. The gene calls are TRBV24-1 and TRBJ2-4, with TRBD1 matching over 7 bases. Looked up from germline, CDR1 is KGHDR and CDR2 is SFDVKD. The V segment lost 3 bases and the J segment 4 bases; nucleotides outside the gene matches: 8. The CDR3 runs to 16 residues. The CDR3 protein is CATSDPRDRSKNIQYF. DNA of the CDR3: TGTGCCACCAGTGATCCCCGGGACAGATCAAAAAACATTCAGTACTTC.

This clonotype showed up just a few times. The J gene is TRBJ2-1, the V gene TRBV12-5; D not resolved. The CDR3 covers 13 residues. CDR1 and CDR2 from the germline V gene are LGHNT and FRNRAP. V lost 2 bases to trimming and J lost 4 bases, with 6 bases between them. The CDR3, as DNA: TGTGCTAGTGGTTTGAGCCAGTACAATGAGCAGTTCTTC. This codes for CASGLSQYNEQFF.

The chain combines TRBV25-1 with TRBJ2-7, with 7 bases aligning to TRBD1. The junction had 10 bases not matched to a gene; V was cut back by 6 bases and J by 2 bases. Germline V gene sequence: CDR1 MGHDK, CDR2 SYGVNS. The CDR3 has 15 residues. This CDR3 is CASSPPGGFAYEQYF. In nucleotides, the CDR3 is TGTGCCAGCAGCCCCCCAGGGGGTTTCGCCTACGAGCAGTACTTC.

This clonotype was counted ten times or more. This chain links TRBV2 with TRBJ2-5; 7 bases match TRBD1. V shed 6 bases, J shed 5 bases, and the junction held 12 bases outside the gene matches. The CDR3 has 15 amino acids. Germline CDR1 is SNHLY and CDR2 is FYNNEI. CDR3 DNA: TGTGCCAGCAGGACCTGGACAGGTAACCTGGAGACCCAGTACTTC. This sequence encodes CASRTWTGNLETQYF. The complete variable domain, with remaining parts taken from reference TRBV2 and TRBJ2-5, reads EPEVTQTPSHQVTQMGQEVILRCVPISNHLYFYWYRQILGQKVEFLVSFYNNEISEKSEIFDDQFSVERPDGSNFTLKIRSTKLEDSAMYFCASRTWTGNLETQYFGPGTRLLVL.

The V gene is TRBV7-2, the J gene TRBJ2-4, with unresolved D. V shed 1 base and J shed 8 bases, with 9 bases lying between them. The CDR3 consists of 13 residues. Germline assignment: CDR1 SGHTA and CDR2 FQGNSA. CDR3 in amino acids: CASSLGPGDIQYF. The CDR3 DNA reads TGTGCCAGCAGCTTAGGGCCTGGGGACATTCAGTACTTC.

This clonotype was counted many times. The rearrangement uses TRBV28 and TRBJ1-2; D is uncertain. The ends were cut back, 6 bases at V and 0 bases at J, with 8 bases in the middle. Germline-derived CDR1 and CDR2 are MDHEN and SYDVKM. This CDR3 has 13 amino acids. The CDR3 loop is CASRGYTNYGYTF. The CDR3, as DNA: TGTGCCAGCAGGGGGTACACTAACTATGGCTACACCTTC.

This clonotype has a handful of counts. V gene TRBV2 combines with J gene TRBJ2-5; D is unresolved. Trimming pared 7 bases from V and 1 base from J, leaving 13 bases between. Germline V gene data show CDR1 as SNHLY and CDR2 as FYNNEI. This CDR3 has 14 residues. The CDR3 DNA reads TGTGCCAGCAATGCAATCCCGTTCCAAGAGACCCAGTACTTC. Amino acid sequence: CASNAIPFQETQYF.

The gene calls are TRBV20-1 and TRBJ2-3; 9 positions agree with TRBD1. V shed 1 base, J shed 7 bases, and the junction held 15 bases outside the gene matches. CDR3 size: 17 residues. The germline CDR1 and CDR2 sequences are DFQATT and SNEGSKA (reference sequence). The CDR3 DNA is TGCAGTGCTAGAGTATTTCAGGGACAGGGTATGAAATATACGCAGTATTTT. Translation: CSARVFQGQGMKYTQYF.

This clonotype was recorded only once. The chain carries TRBV10-2 and TRBJ2-7; 12 bases align to TRBD2. The junction had 15 bases not matched to a gene; V was cut back by 6 bases and J by 12 bases. Germline assignment: CDR1 WSHSY and CDR2 SAAADI. The CDR3 covers 15 residues. CDR3 sequence: CASRPSGGASETLYF. The CDR3 DNA reads as TGCGCCAGCAGGCCTAGCGGGGGGGCGAGTGAGACCCTGTACTTC.

This clonotype was observed a handful of times. This chain joins TRBV5-4 and TRBJ2-1; D might be TRBD1 (6 bases). V was cut by 1 base and J by 2 bases, with 10 bases left in between. Germline CDR1 is SGHNT and CDR2 is YYREEE (reference sequence). CDR3 size: 15 residues. The CDR3 DNA is TGTGCCAGCAGCTTGACAGGGCGCGCCTACAATGAGCAGTTCTTC. This codes for CASSLTGRAYNEQFF.

The chain has TRBV4-1 and TRBJ1-5; D is possibly TRBD1 (5 bases). V shed 2 bases and J shed 8 bases, with 13 bases lying between them. There are 14 residues in the CDR3. CDR1 is MGHRA, CDR2 YSYEKL, per germline. CDR3 bases: TGCGCCAGCAGCCAACCATTTCAGGGTGAGCCCCAGCATTTT. Translated: CASSQPFQGEPQHF.

Notes on this clonotype: A much larger clone sits a single nucleotide away, making a read error possible. V usage is TRBV7-2 and J usage is TRBJ2-1; D possibly corresponds to TRBD2 (5 bases). Germline CDR1 is SGHTA and CDR2 is FQGNSA. The CDR3 consists of 14 residues. The CDR3 region is CASSFGVGNNVQFF. The CDR3 coding sequence is TGTGCCAGCAGCTTCGGGGTTGGGAACAATGTGCAGTTCTTC.